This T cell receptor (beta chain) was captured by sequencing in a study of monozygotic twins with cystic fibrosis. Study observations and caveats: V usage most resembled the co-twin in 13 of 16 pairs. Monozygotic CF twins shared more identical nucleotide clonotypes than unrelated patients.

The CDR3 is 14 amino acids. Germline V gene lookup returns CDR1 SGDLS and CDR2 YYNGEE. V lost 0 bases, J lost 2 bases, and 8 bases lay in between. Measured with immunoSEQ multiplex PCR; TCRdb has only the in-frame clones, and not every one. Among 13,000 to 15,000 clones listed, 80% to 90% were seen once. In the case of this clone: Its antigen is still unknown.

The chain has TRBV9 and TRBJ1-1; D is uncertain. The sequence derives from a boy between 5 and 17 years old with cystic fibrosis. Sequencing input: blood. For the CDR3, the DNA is TGTGCCAGCAGCGTAGATCTAGTAAACACTGAAGCTTTCTTT. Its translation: CASSVDLVNTEAFF. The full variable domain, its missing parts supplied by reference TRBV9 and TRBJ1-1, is DSGVTQTPKHLITATGQRVTLRCSPRSGDLSVYWYQQSLDQGLQFLIQYYNGEERAKGNILERFSAQQFPDLHSELNLSSLELGDSALYFCASSVDLVNTEAFFGQGTRLTVV.